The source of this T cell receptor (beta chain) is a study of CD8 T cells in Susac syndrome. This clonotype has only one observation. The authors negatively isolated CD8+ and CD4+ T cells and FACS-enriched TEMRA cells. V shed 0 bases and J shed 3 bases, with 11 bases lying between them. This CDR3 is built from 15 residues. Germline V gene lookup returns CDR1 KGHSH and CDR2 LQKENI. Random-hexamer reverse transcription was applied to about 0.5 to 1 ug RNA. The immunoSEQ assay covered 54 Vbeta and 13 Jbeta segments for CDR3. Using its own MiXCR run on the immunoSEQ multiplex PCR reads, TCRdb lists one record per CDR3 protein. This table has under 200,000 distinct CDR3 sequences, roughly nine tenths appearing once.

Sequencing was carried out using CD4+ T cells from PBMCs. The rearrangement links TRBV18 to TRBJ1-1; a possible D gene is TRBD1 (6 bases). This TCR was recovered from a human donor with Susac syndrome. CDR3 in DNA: TGTGCCAGCTCACCACCACAGGGTATCTACACTGAAGCTTTCTTT. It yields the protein CASSPPQGIYTEAFF.